This T cell receptor (beta chain) was recorded in a study of blood T cells in healthy people across ages. The second PCR ran roughly 7 to 12 cycles with a sample-barcoded 5' primer and J-beta primers. TCRdb called the 5' RACE reads again in MiXCR, with one record for every CDR3 protein. This table holds about 930,000 distinct CDR3 sequences, almost 30% found once. Germline V CDR1 and CDR2: ENHRY, SYGVKD. The CDR3 loop spans 14 amino acids. V was clipped by 6 bases and J by 2 bases, with 12 bases between them. Each individual donor underwent a draw of approximately 9.8 milliliters of peripheral blood. At least ten counts were recorded for this clonotype. This same sample was also part of a study on T cells of mothers and their children. That source reports: For each mother, over 8 million TCR beta CDR3 reads were obtained, and for each child, 2.5 million to 3 million.

Sequenced material: blood. This TCR came from a middle-aged woman in good health. The V and J genes are TRBV10-3 and TRBJ2-3; D is possibly TRBD1 (5 bases). This CDR3 is CAIRAGPSTDTQYF. For the CDR3, the DNA is TGTGCCATCAGGGCAGGGCCATCCACAGATACGCAGTATTTT.